This T cell receptor beta chain came from a study of blood T cell repertoires in COVID-19. Across the study: Samples taken during acute and convalescent COVID-19 were collected in the United States, Italy and Spain. PBMCs, B-cell-depleted T cells, or T cells provided the cDNA or gDNA that made up the material.

This clone occurred once. Profiling relied on immunoSEQ multiplex PCR, and the TCRdb table lists in-frame clones only, not all of them. The profile shows roughly 78,000 clones, approximately 88% of them singletons. The sequencing sample was made of peripheral blood. The receptor's source is a man aged 45-65 years with acute or convalescent COVID-19.

The CDR3 DNA follows: TGTGCCAGCTCACCACCGGTTGAGGGGGCAGGTAACGGCTACACCTTC. It translates to CASSPPVEGAGNGYTF. The rearrangement joins TRBV18 to TRBJ1-2; TRBD1 matches 7 bases. The CDR3 covers 16 residues. The germline CDR1 and CDR2 sequences are KGHSH and LQKENI. The trim removed 0 bases at V and 8 bases at J, leaving 12 bases unmatched. Together with reference TRBV18 and TRBJ1-2, the CDR3 gives the full variable domain: NAGVMQNPRHLVRRRGQEARLRCSPMKGHSHVYWYRQLPEEGLKFMVYLQKENIIDESGMPKERFSAEFPKEGPSILRIQQVVRGDSAAYFCASSPPVEGAGNGYTFGSGTRLTVV.